Sequencing of this T cell receptor beta chain was carried out in a study of OX40 agonist ivuxolimab in advanced cancers. The wider study: Ivuxolimab, an agonist antibody against OX40 (CD134), was given to patients. The dose of intravenous ivuxolimab that patients received every 2 weeks ranged from 0.01 to 10 mg/kg. Three partial responders included one hepatocellular carcinoma patient and two cutaneous melanoma patients.

Germline CDR1 is SGHRS and CDR2 is YFSETQ. V lost 3 bases to trimming and J lost 4 bases; unmatched junction nucleotides: 10. This CDR3 comprises 16 residues. Some clones are missing from TCRdb's copy, which holds only in-frame ones; the method was immunoSEQ multiplex PCR. The data hold 55,000 to 75,000 clones, with 65% to 85% observed a single time. Sample: CD4+ or CD8+ T cells sorted from blood, taken in a trial of the OX40 agonist ivuxolimab. The TCR originated in an adult with an advanced solid tumor such as melanoma, head and neck, liver or kidney cancer. The chain recombines TRBV5-1 with TRBJ1-3; 7 bases fit TRBD1. CDR3 nucleotides: TGCGCCAGCAGCTGGGAGATGACAGGGCGCGGAAACACCATATATTTT. This gives the protein CASSWEMTGRGNTIYF.